The sequence of this T cell receptor (beta chain) was determined in a study of CD4+ T cells in melanoma. Sequenced by immunoSEQ multiplex PCR; TCRdb stores in-frame clones only, minus some. The repertoire holds 15,000 or so clones, approximately 80% seen once, with about 6% in the top ten. Study-wide results and caveats: CD8+ T cell, macrophage and B cell function reportedly correlated with neoantigen-specific CD4+ T cells. Diverse differentiation states were reported for melanoma neoantigen-specific CD4+ T cells.

CDR3 length: 14 amino acids. Germline V gene data show CDR1 as SGHRS and CDR2 as YFSETQ. With V trimmed by 4 bases and J by 5 bases, 8 bases remained unmatched. Comments on this clone: Its antigen is as yet unknown.

The specimen sequenced was cells from a culture (not recorded whether cultured in vitro). The chain couples TRBV5-1 to TRBJ2-5; TRBD1 matches 7 bases. The sequence was collected from a human donor with melanoma. The CDR3 region is CASSTYRGEETQYF. In DNA form, the CDR3 reads TGCGCCAGCAGCACGTACAGGGGAGAGGAGACCCAGTACTTC.